This T cell receptor beta chain was recorded in a study of TIL therapy for anti-PD-1-resistant metastatic lung cancer. Study-level information: Patients had a median age of around 54 years (range about 35-75). Median tumor mutation burden was under 1.9 mutations per megabase.

The libraries were made with immunoSEQ v3. Libraries were sequenced to 2 million or so read pairs (survey) or about 5-6 million (deep). Libraries were prepared by immunoSEQ multiplex PCR; TCRdb keeps only in-frame clonotypes and omits some of them. The sample includes roughly 11,000 clones, over 70% of them seen just once. Time point here: pre-treatment sample, taken before nivolumab and TIL therapy. V dropped 5 bases and J dropped 2 bases, with 7 bases sitting between them. This CDR3 is built from 13 residues. CDR1 and CDR2 from the germline V gene are SGHVS and FNYEAQ. The table lists this clone with a few counts.

This sequence originates from a person between 25 and 80 years old with non-small cell lung cancer. The genes are TRBV7-6 and TRBJ1-3; no firm D call. The material sequenced was blood, taken at baseline. As DNA, the CDR3 is TGTGCCAGCAGCAGCAGCGCTGGAAACACCATATATTTT. As protein: CASSSSAGNTIYF.